This T cell receptor (beta chain) came from a study of cytomegalovirus exposure and HLA in healthy donors. 13 Jbeta primers and 60 Vbeta primers were used for the PCR. This table comes from immunoSEQ multiplex PCR, and its TCRdb copy is limited to in-frame clones, with some not included. The data hold about 150,000 clones, with around 82% observed a single time. Germline loops: CDR1 SGDLS, CDR2 YYNGEE. V lost 0 bases to trimming and J lost 5 bases; unmatched junction nucleotides: 4. The CDR3 covers 16 residues. J is TRBJ2-2 and V is TRBV9; 10 bases agree with TRBD2. Sample: PBMCs. This clonotype was obtained from a woman aged 45-65 years in good health and CMV-seropositive. The CDR3 sequence is CASSVVTSGATGELFF. The DNA for the CDR3 is TGTGCCAGCAGCGTAGTAACTAGCGGGGCGACCGGGGAGCTGTTTTTT.